A single TCR beta chain is shown here with its context. Its antigen is currently unknown. This record belongs to a study of cytomegalovirus exposure and HLA in healthy donors. For the study at large: A previous analysis identified more than 100 million unique TCR beta sequences derived from 180 million or so T cells.

Study-wide results and limits: The authors considered a cluster of highly shared sequence variants likely to be a sequencing artifact. The majority of CMV-associated TCR beta chains were reported as apparently HLA-restricted in a later analysis. When a later analysis compared HLA-associated TCR beta chains with equally common others, the HLA-associated chains turned out to be more clonally expanded and to have lower generation probabilities.

Primers for the PCR totalled 60 Vbeta and 13 Jbeta. Libraries were prepared by immunoSEQ multiplex PCR; TCRdb keeps only in-frame clonotypes and omits some of them. The sample contains 95,000 or so clones, 65% to 90% of which appear only once. Germline-derived CDR1 and CDR2 are GTSNPN and SVGIG (reference sequence). This CDR3 is 13 amino acids long. V was clipped by 3 bases and J by 8 bases, with 13 bases between them. The rearrangement joins TRBV30 to TRBJ1-4; D is possibly TRBD1 (6 bases). Material for sequencing was PBMCs. The clonotype comes from a woman in her 70s in good health and CMV-seropositive. DNA of the CDR3: TGTGCCTGGAGACAGGGAGTTATAGAAAAACTGTTTTTT. Translating gives CAWRQGVIEKLFF.